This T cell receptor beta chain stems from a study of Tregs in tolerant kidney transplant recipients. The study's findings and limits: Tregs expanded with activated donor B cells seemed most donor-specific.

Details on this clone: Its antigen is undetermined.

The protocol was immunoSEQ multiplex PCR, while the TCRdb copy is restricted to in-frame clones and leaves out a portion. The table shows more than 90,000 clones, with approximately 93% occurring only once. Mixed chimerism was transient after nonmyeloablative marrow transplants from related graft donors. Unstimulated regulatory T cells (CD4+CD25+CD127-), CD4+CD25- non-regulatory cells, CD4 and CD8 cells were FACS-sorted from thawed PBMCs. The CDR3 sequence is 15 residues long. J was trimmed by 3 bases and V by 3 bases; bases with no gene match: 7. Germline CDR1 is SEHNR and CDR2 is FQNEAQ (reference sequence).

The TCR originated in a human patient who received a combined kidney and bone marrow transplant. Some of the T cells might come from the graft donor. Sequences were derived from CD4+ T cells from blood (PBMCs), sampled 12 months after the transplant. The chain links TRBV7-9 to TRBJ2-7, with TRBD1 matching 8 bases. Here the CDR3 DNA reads TGTGCCAGCAGCTTCGAGGGACAGGTCATCTACGAGCAGTACTTC. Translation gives CASSFEGQVIYEQYF.